This is a list of T cell receptor beta chains from one sample in a study of cytomegalovirus exposure and HLA in healthy donors. Generated by immunoSEQ multiplex PCR, the TCRdb table keeps only in-frame clones and is missing some. This sample carries fewer than 85,000 clones, around 78% of them seen once, and the ten largest clones take 5.5% to 7%. The sequenced sample was PBMCs. The receptors here all came from a male donor in good health and CMV-seropositive. Each CDR3 is given with its conserved first and last residue. A D gene is named only where the DNA matches it firmly. Size is stated for part of the rows, as once, few or many counts, or as a class when the clone is expanded.

D gene,V gene,clone size,J gene,CDR3 protein,CDR3 DNA
.,TRBV27,.,TRBJ2-3,CASSLEGGPSTDTQYF,TGTGCCAGCAGTTTAGAAGGCGGGCCAAGCACAGATACGCAGTATTTT
TRBD1,TRBV27,.,TRBJ1-5,CASSLQGSNQPQHF,TGTGCCAGCAGTCTACAGGGGAGCAATCAGCCCCAGCATTTT
TRBD1,TRBV5-6,once,TRBJ1-5,CASSLSGRPGTVKQPQHF,TGTGCCAGCAGCTTGTCCGGGAGACCAGGGACAGTGAAGCAGCCCCAGCATTTT
.,TRBV19,.,TRBJ1-2,CASSTRESPRYF,TGTGCCAGTAGTACTCGGGAGTCACCCCGTTACTTC
.,TRBV7-2,.,TRBJ1-2,CASSLGQVLYGYTF,TGTGCCAGCAGCTTAGGACAGGTCCTCTATGGCTACACCTTC
TRBD1,TRBV19,.,TRBJ2-7,CASRSPGQGNQEYF,TGTGCCAGTAGGTCTCCGGGACAGGGAAATCAGGAGTACTTC
.,TRBV2,.,TRBJ1-5,CASSPPRSTGNSNQPQHF,TGTGCCAGCAGTCCCCCGCGGTCGACAGGTAATAGCAATCAGCCCCAGCATTTT
.,TRBV6-1,.,TRBJ1-2,CASTLDRNYGYTF,TGTGCCAGCACCCTAGACAGGAACTATGGCTACACCTTC
.,TRBV19,.,TRBJ2-3,CASSIPPQGIDGNTQYF,TGTGCCAGTAGTATACCCCCCCAGGGGATCGACGGAAATACGCAGTATTTT
.,TRBV2,once,TRBJ2-2,CASSRDTSNTGELFF,TGTGCCAGCAGTAGGGACACATCGAACACCGGGGAGCTGTTTTTT
.,TRBV4-3,few,TRBJ1-6,CASSQDRRNSPLHF,TGCGCCAGCAGCCAAGATCGCAGGAATTCACCCCTCCACTTT
TRBD2,TRBV28,.,TRBJ2-2,CASSLWRLAGAYSSNTGELFF,TGTGCCAGCAGTTTATGGCGACTAGCGGGGGCCTACTCCTCGAACACCGGGGAGCTGTTTTTT
TRBD2,TRBV7-9,.,TRBJ2-1,CASSFVGRGAFRNEQFF,TGTGCCAGCAGCTTTGTCGGGCGGGGGGCCTTTCGTAATGAGCAGTTCTTC
.,TRBV7-2,.,TRBJ2-7,CASSSQGWDEQYF,TGTGCCAGCAGCTCACAGGGTTGGGACGAGCAGTACTTC
TRBD1,TRBV30,once,TRBJ2-2,CAWKFPDRDTGELFF,TGTGCCTGGAAATTTCCGGACAGGGACACCGGGGAGCTGTTTTTT
.,TRBV27,.,TRBJ2-1,CASSRGKGNGNNEQFF,TGTGCCAGCAGTCGGGGTAAGGGTAACGGGAACAATGAGCAGTTCTTC
TRBD1,TRBV7-9,.,TRBJ2-7,CASSLAWDRAPLAYEQYF,TGTGCCAGCAGCTTAGCGTGGGACAGGGCGCCCCTTGCCTACGAGCAGTACTTC
TRBD2,TRBV5-1,.,TRBJ2-1,CASSLEGSQSGGYNEQFF,TGCGCCAGCAGCTTGGAAGGCTCCCAATCGGGGGGATACAATGAGCAGTTCTTC
.,TRBV18,.,TRBJ1-1,CASSPGGEAFF,TGTGCCAGCTCACCCGGGGGAGAAGCTTTCTTT
TRBD1,TRBV6-5,few,TRBJ1-5,CASSYGGQGLPQHF,TGTGCCAGCAGTTACGGAGGACAGGGACTGCCCCAGCATTTT
TRBD1,TRBV5-1,.,TRBJ1-5,CASSLKTGELNQPQHF,TGCGCCAGCAGCTTAAAAACAGGGGAACTCAATCAGCCCCAGCATTTT
.,TRBV21-1,.,TRBJ2-3,CASSKDASGRTDTQYF,TGTGCCAGCAGCAAAGACGCTAGCGGACGCACAGATACGCAGTATTTT
TRBD2,TRBV5-1,once,TRBJ2-3,CASSTSGGDTDTQYF,TGCGCCAGCAGCACGAGCGGGGGCGACACAGATACGCAGTATTTT
.,TRBV6-1,.,TRBJ1-1,CASSESGSTEAFF,TGTGCCAGCAGTGAATCAGGGTCGACTGAAGCTTTCTTT
TRBD2,TRBV7-8,.,TRBJ2-5,CASTPGRRGGQYF,TGTGCCAGTACACCGGGACGCCGGGGGGGCCAGTACTTC
.,TRBV7-2,.,TRBJ2-7,CASSRQGTYEQYF,TGTGCCAGCAGCCGTCAGGGGACCTACGAGCAGTACTTC
.,TRBV2,.,TRBJ2-2,CASSPHSSAGELFF,TGTGCCAGCAGTCCTCACTCTAGCGCCGGGGAGCTGTTTTTT
.,TRBV7-2,.,TRBJ2-4,CASSPRRGNIQYF,TGTGCCAGCAGCCCGAGGAGGGGAAACATTCAGTACTTC
.,TRBV5-6,.,TRBJ1-4,CASSPSWTITGPTNEKLFF,TGTGCCAGCAGCCCGAGTTGGACAATTACTGGTCCAACTAATGAAAAACTGTTTTTT
.,TRBV6-1,.,TRBJ1-5,CASSVQGEVQPQHF,TGTGCCAGCAGTGTTCAGGGTGAGGTTCAGCCCCAGCATTTT